This T cell receptor (beta chain) was captured in a study of blood T cell repertoires in COVID-19. At the level of the study: Both acute and convalescent COVID-19 samples were obtained from the United States, Italy and Spain. Sample material is recorded as cDNA or gDNA derived from T cells, B-cell-depleted T cells, or PBMCs.

As handled by the study authors: Reference gene primer amplification gave nucleated cell count estimates. Assay used: immunoSEQ multiplex PCR; TCRdb lists only in-frame clones, some missing. D and trimming were read from the DNA, whereas the V and J calls and clone size are those reported in that table. Seen here are about 80,000 clones, roughly four fifths observed once, and the top ten hold 15% to 20%. The V end was cut by 5 bases, the J end by 1 base, with 13 bases between. This CDR3 has 16 amino acids. From germline, CDR1 is SGHNT and CDR2 YYREEE (reference sequence). Sequenced material: peripheral blood. J is TRBJ1-6 and V is TRBV5-4; D is ambiguous. The source of this sequence is a man in his sixties or seventies with active or convalescent COVID-19. The CDR3 DNA sequence: TGTGCCAGCAGTCCCGCCCCGGGATCCTATAATTCACCCCTCCACTTT. It codes for CASSPAPGSYNSPLHF.